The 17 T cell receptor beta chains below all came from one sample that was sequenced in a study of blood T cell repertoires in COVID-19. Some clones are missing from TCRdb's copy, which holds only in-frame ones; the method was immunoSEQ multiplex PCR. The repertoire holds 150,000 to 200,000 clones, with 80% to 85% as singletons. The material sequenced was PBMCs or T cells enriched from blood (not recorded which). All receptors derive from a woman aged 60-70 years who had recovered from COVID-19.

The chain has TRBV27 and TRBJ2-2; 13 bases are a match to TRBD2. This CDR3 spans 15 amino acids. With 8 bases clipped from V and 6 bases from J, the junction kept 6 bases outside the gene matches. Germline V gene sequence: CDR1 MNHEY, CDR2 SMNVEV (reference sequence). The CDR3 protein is CASRMGLAGPGELFF. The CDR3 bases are TGTGCCAGCCGGATGGGACTAGCGGGACCCGGGGAGCTGTTTTTT.

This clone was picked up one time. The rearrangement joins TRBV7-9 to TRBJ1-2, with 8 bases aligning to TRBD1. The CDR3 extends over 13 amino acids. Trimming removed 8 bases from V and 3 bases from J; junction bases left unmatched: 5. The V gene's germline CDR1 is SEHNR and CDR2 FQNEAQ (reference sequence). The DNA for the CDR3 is TGTGCCAGCTCCCTGGGACAGGACTATGGCTACACCTTC. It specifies CASSLGQDYGYTF. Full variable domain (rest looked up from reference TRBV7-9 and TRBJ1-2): DTGVSQNPRHKITKRGQNVTFRCDPISEHNRLYWYRQTLGQGPEFLTYFQNEAQLEKSRLLSDRFSAERPKGSFSTLEIQRTEQGDSAMYLCASSLGQDYGYTFGSGTRLTVV.

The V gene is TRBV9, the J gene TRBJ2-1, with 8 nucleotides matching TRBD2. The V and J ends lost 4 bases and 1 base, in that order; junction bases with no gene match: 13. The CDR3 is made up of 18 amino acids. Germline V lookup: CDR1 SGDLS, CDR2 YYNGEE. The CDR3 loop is CASSSGGAGALSYNEQFF. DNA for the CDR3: TGTGCCAGCAGCTCGGGGGGGGCAGGGGCCCTATCCTACAATGAGCAGTTCTTC.

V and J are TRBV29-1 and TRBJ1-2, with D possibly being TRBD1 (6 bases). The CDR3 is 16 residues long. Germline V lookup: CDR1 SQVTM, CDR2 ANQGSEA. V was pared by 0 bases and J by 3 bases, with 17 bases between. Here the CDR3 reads CSVEDLLTGIYYGYTF. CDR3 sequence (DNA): TGCAGCGTTGAAGACCTCTTGACAGGAATCTACTATGGCTACACCTTC.

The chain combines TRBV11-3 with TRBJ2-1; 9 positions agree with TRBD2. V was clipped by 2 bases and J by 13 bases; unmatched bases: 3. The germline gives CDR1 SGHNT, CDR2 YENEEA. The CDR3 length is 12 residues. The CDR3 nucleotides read TGTGCCAGCAGCTTAATACTAGCGGGCCAGTTCTTC. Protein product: CASSLILAGQFF. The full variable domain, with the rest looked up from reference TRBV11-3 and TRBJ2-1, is EAGVVQSPRYKIIEKKQPVAFWCNPISGHNTLYWYLQNLGQGPELLIRYENEEAVDDSQLPKDRFSAERLKGVDSTLKIQPAELGDSAVYLCASSLILAGQFFGPGTRLTVL.

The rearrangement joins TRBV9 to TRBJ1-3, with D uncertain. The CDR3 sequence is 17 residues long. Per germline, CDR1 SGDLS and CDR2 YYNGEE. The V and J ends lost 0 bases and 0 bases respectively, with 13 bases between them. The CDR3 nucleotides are TGTGCCAGCAGCGTAGACCCGGGAGTGTACTCTGGAAACACCATATATTTT. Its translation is CASSVDPGVYSGNTIYF.

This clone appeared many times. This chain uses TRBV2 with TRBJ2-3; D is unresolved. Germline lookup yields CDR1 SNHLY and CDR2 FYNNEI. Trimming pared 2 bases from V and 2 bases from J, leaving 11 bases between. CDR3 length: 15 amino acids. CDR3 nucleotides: TGTGCCAGCAGTGAACTCCCGGAGAACACAGATACGCAGTATTTT. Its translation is CASSELPENTDTQYF.

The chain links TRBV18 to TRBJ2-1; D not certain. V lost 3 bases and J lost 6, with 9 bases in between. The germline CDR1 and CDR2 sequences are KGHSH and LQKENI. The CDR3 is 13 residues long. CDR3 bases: TGTGCCAGCTCACCCCTGATAGCCAATGAGCAGTTCTTC. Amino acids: CASSPLIANEQFF.

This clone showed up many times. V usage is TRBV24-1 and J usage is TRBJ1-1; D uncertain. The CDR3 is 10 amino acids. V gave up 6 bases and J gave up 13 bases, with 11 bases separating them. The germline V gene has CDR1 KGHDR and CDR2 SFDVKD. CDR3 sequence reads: CATSPTPGFF. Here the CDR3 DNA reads TGTGCCACCAGTCCTACACCGGGTTTCTTT.

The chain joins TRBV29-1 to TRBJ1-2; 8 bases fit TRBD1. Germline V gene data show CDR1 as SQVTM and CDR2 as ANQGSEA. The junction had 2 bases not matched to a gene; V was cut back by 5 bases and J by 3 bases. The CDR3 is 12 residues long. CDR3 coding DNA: TGCAGCGTTCAGGGGGCCGACTATGGCTACACCTTC. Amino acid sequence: CSVQGADYGYTF.

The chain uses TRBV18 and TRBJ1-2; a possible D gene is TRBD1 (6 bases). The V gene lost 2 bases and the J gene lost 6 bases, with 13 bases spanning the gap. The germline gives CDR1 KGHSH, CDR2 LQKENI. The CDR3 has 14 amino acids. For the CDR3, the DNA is TGTGCCAGCTCACCAGGGGGCGGGCATAATGGCTACACCTTC. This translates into CASSPGGGHNGYTF.

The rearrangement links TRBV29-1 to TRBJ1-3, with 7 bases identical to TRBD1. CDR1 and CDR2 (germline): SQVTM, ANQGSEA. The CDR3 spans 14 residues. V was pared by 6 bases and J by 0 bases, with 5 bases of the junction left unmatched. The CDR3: CSVVEGASGNTIYF. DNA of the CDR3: TGCAGCGTCGTTGAGGGGGCCTCTGGAAACACCATATATTTT.

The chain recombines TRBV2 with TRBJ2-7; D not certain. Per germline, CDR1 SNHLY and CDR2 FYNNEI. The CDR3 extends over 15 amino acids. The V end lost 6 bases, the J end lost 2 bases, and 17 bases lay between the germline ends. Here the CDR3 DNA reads TGTGCCAGCAGCCCCCTGGCTCGTGGGCCCTACGAGCAGTACTTC. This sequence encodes CASSPLARGPYEQYF.

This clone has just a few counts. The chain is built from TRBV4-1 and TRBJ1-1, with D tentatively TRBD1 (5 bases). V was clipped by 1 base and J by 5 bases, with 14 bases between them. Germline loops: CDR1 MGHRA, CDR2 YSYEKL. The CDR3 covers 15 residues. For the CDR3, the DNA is TGCGCCAGCAGCCAAGGGTTTCAGGGTTGGACTGAAGCTTTCTTT. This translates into CASSQGFQGWTEAFF.

The CDR3 region is CASSYSWTKGYGYTF. For the CDR3, the DNA is TGTGCCAGCAGTTACTCATGGACAAAGGGCTATGGCTACACCTTC. The V call is TRBV6-5, the J call TRBJ1-2; the D gene is possibly TRBD1 (5 bases). Deletions cut 0 bases from V and 4 bases from J, with 12 bases between. The germline V gene encodes CDR1 MNHEY and CDR2 SVGAGI. The CDR3 runs 15 residues.

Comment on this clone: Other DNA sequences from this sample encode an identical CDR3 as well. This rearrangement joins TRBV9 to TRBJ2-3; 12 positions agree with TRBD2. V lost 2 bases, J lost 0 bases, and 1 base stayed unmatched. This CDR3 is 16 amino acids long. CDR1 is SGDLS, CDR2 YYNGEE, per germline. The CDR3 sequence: CASSVGTSGSTDTQYF. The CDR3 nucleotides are TGTGCCAGCAGCGTCGGGACTAGCGGGAGCACAGATACGCAGTATTTT.

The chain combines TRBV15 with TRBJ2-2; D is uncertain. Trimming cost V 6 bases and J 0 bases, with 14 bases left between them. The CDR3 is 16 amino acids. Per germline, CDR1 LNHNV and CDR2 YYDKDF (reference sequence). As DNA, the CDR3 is TGTGCCACCAGTCCTACTATCCAAGCGAACACCGGGGAGCTGTTTTTT. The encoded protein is CATSPTIQANTGELFF.